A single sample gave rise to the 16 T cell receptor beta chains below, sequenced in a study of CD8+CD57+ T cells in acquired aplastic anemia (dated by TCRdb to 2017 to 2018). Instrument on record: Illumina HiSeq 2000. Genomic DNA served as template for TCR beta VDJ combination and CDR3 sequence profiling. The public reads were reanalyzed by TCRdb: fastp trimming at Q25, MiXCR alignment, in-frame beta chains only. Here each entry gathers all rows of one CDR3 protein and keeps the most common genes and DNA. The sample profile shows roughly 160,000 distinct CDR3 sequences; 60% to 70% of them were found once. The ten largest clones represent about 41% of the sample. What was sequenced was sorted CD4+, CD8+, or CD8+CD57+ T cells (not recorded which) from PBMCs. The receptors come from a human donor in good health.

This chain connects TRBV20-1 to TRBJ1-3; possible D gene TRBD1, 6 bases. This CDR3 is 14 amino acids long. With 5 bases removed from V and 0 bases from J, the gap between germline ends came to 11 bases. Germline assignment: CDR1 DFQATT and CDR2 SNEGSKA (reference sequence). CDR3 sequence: CSAGGTISGNTIYF. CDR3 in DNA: TGCAGTGCTGGGGGGACAATCTCTGGAAACACCATATATTTT.

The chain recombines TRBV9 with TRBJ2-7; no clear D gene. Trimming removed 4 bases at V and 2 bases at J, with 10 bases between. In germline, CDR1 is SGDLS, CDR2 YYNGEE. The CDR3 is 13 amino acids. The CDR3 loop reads CASSFFSTYEQYF. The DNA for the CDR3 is TGTGCCAGCAGCTTTTTCTCAACCTACGAGCAGTACTTC.

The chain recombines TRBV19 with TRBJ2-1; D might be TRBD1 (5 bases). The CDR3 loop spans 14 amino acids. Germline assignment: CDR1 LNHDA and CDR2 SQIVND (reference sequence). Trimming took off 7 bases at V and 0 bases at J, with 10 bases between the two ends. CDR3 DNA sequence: TGTGCCAGTAATGACAGAAGCTCCTACAATGAGCAGTTCTTC. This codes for CASNDRSSYNEQFF. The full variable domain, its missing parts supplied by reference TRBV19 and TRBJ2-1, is DGGITQSPKYLFRKEGQNVTLSCEQNLNHDAMYWYRQDPGQGLRLIYYSQIVNDFQKGDIAEGYSVSREKKESFPLTVTSAQKNPTAFYLCASNDRSSYNEQFFGPGTRLTVL.

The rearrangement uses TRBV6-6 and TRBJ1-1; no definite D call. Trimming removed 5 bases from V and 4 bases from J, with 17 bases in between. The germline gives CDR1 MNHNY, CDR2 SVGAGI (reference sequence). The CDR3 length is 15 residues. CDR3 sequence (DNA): TGTGCCAGCAGTGAAGCCTGGCAAAGCTCCACTGAAGCTTTCTTT. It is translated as CASSEAWQSSTEAFF.

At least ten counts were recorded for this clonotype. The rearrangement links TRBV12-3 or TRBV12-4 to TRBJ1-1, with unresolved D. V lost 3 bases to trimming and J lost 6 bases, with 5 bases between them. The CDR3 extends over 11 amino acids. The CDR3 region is CASSLAAEAFF. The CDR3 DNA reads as TGTGCCAGCAGTTTGGCGGCTGAAGCTTTCTTT.

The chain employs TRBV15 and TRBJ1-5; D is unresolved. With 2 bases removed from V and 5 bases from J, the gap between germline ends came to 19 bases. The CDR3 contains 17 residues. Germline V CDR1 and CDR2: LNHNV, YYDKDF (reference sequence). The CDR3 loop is CATSRPFDIEGDQPQHF. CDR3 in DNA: TGTGCCACCAGCAGACCTTTCGACATAGAGGGCGATCAGCCCCAGCATTTT. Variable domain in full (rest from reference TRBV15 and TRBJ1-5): DAMVIQNPRYQVTQFGKPVTLSCSQTLNHNVMYWYQQKSSQAPKLLFHYYDKDFNNEADTPDNFQSRRPNTSFCFLDIRSPGLGDTAMYLCATSRPFDIEGDQPQHFGDGTRLSIL.

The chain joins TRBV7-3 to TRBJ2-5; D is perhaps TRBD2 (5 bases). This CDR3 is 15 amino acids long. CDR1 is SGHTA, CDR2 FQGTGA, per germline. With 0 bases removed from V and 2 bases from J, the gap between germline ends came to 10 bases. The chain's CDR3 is CASSLTRTEQETQYF. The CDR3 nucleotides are TGTGCCAGCAGCTTAACTCGGACTGAACAAGAGACCCAGTACTTC. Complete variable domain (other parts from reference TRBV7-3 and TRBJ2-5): GAGVSQTPSNKVTEKGKYVELRCDPISGHTALYWYRQSLGQGPEFLIYFQGTGAADDSGLPNDRFFAVRPEGSVSTLKIQRTERGDSAVYLCASSLTRTEQETQYFGPGTRLLVL.

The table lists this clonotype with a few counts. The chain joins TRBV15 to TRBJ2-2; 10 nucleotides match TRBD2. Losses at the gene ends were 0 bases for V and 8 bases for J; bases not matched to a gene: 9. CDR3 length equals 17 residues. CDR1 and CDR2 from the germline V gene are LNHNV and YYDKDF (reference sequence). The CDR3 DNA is TGTGCCACCAGCAGAGATCGCGAGCGGGGGGGCCGAGGGGAGCTGTTTTTT. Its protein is CATSRDRERGGRGELFF.

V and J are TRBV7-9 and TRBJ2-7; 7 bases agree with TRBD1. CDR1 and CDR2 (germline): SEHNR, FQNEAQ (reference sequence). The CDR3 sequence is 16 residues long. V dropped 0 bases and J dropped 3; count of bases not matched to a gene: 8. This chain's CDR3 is CASSLAHRGSIYEQYF. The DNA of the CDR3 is TGTGCCAGCAGCTTAGCCCACAGGGGTTCTATCTACGAGCAGTACTTC.

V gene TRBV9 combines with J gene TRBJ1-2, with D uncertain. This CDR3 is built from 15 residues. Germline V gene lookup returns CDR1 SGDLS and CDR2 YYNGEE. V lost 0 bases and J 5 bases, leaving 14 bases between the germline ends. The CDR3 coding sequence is TGTGCCAGCAGCGTAGGTCAGGCAACAGTTTATGGCTACACCTTC. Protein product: CASSVGQATVYGYTF.

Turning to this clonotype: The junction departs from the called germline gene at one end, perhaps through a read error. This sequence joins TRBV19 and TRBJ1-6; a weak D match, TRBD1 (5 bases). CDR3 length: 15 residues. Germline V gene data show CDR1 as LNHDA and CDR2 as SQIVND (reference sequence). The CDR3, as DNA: TGTGCCAATAGTATCGAAGGGGCGCGGAATTCACCCCTCCACTTT. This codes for CANSIEGARNSPLHF. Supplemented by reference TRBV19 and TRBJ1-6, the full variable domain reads DGGITQSPKYLFRKEGQNVTLSCEQNLNHDAMYWYRQDPGQGLRLIYYSQIVNDFQKGDIAEGYSVSREKKESFPLTVTSAQKNPTAFYLCANSIEGARNSPLHFGNGTRLTVT.

CDR3 coding DNA: TGTGCCAGCAGCTTGTATGCGACGAACACTGAAGCTTTCTTT. Its protein product is CASSLYATNTEAFF. This rearrangement joins TRBV7-9 to TRBJ1-1, with no clear D. Per the germline V gene, CDR1 is SEHNR and CDR2 is FQNEAQ (reference sequence). V was pared by 3 bases and J by 1 base, with 9 bases between. The CDR3 length is 14 residues.

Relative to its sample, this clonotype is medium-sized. CDR3 amino acids: CASSPPTGSNTEAFF. In nucleotides, the CDR3 is TGTGCCAGCAGCCCACCCACAGGGTCGAACACTGAAGCTTTCTTT. V is TRBV7-9 and J is TRBJ1-1; a possible D gene is TRBD1 (6 bases). Trimming removed 5 bases at V and 1 base at J, with 14 bases between. The CDR3 contains 15 residues. Germline V gene sequence: CDR1 SEHNR, CDR2 FQNEAQ (reference sequence).

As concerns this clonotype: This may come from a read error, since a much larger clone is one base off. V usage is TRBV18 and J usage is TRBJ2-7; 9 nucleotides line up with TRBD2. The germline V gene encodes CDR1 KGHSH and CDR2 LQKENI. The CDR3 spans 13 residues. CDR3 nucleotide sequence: TGTGCCAGCTCCGGACTAGCGTCCTACGGGCAGTACTTC. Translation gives CASSGLASYGQYF.

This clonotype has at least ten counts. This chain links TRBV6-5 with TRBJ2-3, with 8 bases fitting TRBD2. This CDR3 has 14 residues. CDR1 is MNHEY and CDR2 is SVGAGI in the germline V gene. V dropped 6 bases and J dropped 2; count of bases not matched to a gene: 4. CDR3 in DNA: TGTGCCAGCAGCTTAGCGGGACTCACAGATACGCAGTATTTT. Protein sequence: CASSLAGLTDTQYF.

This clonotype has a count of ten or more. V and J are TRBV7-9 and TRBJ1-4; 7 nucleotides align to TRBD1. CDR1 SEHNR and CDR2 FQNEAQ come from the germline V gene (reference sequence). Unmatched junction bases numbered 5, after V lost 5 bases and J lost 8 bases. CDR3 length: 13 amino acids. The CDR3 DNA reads TGTGCCAGCAGCCGAGAGGGACAGGAAAAACTGTTTTTT. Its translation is CASSREGQEKLFF.